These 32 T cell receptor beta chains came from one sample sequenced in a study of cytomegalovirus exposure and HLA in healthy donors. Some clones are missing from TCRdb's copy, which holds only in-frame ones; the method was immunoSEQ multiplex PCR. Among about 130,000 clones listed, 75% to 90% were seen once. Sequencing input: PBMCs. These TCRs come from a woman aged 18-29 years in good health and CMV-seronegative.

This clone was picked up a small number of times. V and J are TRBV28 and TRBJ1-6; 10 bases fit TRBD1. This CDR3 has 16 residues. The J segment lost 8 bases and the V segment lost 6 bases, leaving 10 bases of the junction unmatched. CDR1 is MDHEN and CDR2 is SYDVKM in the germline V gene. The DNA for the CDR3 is TGTGCCAGCAGCCCTGCCCCGACAGGGGGCGATTCACCCCTCCACTTT. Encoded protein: CASSPAPTGGDSPLHF.

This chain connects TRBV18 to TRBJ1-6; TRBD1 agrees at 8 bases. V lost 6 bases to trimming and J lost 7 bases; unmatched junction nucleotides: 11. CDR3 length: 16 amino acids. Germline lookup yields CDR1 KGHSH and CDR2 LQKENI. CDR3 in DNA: TGTGCCAGCTCGTTGGACAGGGCAGGAGGGAATTCACCCCTCCACTTT. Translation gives CASSLDRAGGNSPLHF.

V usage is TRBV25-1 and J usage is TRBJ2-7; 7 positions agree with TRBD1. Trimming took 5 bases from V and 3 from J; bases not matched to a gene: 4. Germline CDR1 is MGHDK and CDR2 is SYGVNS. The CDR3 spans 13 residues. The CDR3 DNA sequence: TGTGCCAGCAGTCTGGCAGGGGGCTACGAGCAGTACTTC. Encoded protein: CASSLAGGYEQYF.

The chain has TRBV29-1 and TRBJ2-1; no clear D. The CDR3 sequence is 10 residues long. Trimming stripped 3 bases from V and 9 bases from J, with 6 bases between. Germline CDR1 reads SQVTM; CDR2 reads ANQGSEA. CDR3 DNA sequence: TGCAGCGTTGAGGTTAGTGAGCAGTTCTTC. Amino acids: CSVEVSEQFF.

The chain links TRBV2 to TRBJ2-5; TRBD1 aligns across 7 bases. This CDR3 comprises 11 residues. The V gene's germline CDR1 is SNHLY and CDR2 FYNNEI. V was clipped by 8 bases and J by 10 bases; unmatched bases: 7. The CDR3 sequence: CASANQGDQYF. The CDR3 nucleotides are TGTGCCAGCGCGAATCAGGGGGACCAGTACTTC.

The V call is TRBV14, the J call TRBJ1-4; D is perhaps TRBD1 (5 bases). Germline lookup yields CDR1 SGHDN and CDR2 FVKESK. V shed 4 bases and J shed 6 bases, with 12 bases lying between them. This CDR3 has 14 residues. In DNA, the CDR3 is TGTGCCAGCAGCCTCCTAGGGGCGGATGAAAAACTGTTTTTT. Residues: CASSLLGADEKLFF.

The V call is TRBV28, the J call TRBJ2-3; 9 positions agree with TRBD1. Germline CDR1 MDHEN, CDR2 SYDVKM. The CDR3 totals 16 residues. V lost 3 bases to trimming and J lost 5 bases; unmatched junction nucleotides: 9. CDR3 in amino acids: CASSLAWTGAGDTQYF. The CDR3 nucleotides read TGTGCCAGCAGTTTGGCCTGGACAGGGGCGGGAGATACGCAGTATTTT. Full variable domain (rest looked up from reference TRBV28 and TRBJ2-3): DVKVTQSSRYLVKRTGEKVFLECVQDMDHENMFWYRQDPGLGLRLIYFSYDVKMKEKGDIPEGYSVSREKKERFSLILESASTNQTSMYLCASSLAWTGAGDTQYFGPGTRLTVL.

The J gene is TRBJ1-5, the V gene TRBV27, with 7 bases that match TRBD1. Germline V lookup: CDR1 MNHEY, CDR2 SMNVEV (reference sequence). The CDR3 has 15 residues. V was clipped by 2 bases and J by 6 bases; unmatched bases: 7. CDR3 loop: CASSLEGARGQPQHF. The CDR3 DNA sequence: TGTGCCAGCAGTTTAGAGGGGGCTAGGGGTCAGCCCCAGCATTTT.

Here the CDR3 reads CASSLSRVEGYTF. For the CDR3, the DNA is TGTGCCAGCAGCCTTAGCCGGGTTGAAGGCTACACCTTC. This chain joins TRBV14 and TRBJ1-2; no definite D call. Trimming cost V 4 bases and J 8 bases, with 14 bases left between them. This CDR3 is 13 amino acids long. Germline V lookup: CDR1 SGHDN, CDR2 FVKESK.

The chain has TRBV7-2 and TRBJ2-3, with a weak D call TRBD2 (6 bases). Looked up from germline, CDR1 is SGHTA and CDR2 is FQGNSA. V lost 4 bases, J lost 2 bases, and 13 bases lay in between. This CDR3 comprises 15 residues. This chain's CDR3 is CASSSRDSPTDTQYF. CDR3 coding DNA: TGTGCCAGCAGCTCCCGGGACTCACCCACAGATACGCAGTATTTT.

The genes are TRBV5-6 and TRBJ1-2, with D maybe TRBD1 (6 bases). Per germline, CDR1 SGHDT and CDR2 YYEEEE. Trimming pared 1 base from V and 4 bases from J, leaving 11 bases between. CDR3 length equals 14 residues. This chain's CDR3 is CASSLKGQTYGYTF. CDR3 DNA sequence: TGTGCCAGCAGCTTGAAGGGACAAACCTATGGCTACACCTTC. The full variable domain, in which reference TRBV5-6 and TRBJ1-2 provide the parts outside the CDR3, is DAGVTQSPTHLIKTRGQQVTLRCSPKSGHDTVSWYQQALGQGPQFIFQYYEEEERQRGNFPDRFSGHQFPNYSSELNVNALLLGDSALYLCASSLKGQTYGYTFGSGTRLTVV.

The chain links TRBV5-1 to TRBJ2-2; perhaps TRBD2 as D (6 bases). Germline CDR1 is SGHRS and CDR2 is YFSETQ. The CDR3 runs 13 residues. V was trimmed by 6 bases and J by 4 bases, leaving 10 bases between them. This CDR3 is CASTGGGTGELFF. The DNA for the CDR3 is TGCGCCAGCACCGGGGGTGGCACCGGGGAGCTGTTTTTT.

In DNA form, the CDR3 reads TGCGCCAGCAAGGGCGGGCGGCCCAACTGGCGGCAGTTCTTC. The encoded protein is CASKGGRPNWRQFF. This chain uses TRBV5-1 with TRBJ2-1; tentatively, D is TRBD2 (5 bases). In germline, CDR1 is SGHRS, CDR2 YFSETQ. Trimming left V 6 bases short and J 12 bases short, with 22 bases between. The CDR3 runs to 14 residues.

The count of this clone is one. CDR3 DNA: TGCGCCAGCAGCCAAGATGGAGCGGGAGGTAACACCTACGAGCAGTACTTC. Translating gives CASSQDGAGGNTYEQYF. The gene calls are TRBV4-3 and TRBJ2-7; 9 bases fit TRBD2. This CDR3 is 17 amino acids long. Germline trimming cut 0 bases from V and 2 bases from J; bases unmatched to any gene: 8. Germline V gene sequence: CDR1 LGHNA, CDR2 YSLEER.

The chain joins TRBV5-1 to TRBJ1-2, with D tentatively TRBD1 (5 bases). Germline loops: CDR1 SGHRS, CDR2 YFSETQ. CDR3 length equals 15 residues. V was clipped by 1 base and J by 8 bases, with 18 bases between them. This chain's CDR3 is CASSLSGGAHEGYTF. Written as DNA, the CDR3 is TGCGCCAGCAGCTTGAGTGGAGGGGCGCATGAGGGCTACACCTTC.

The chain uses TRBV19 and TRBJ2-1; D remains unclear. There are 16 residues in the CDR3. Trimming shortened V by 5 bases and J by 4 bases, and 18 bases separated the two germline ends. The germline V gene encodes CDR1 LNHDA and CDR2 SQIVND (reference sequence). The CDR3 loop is CASSPPNSHLYNEQFF. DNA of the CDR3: TGTGCCAGTAGTCCCCCAAATTCACATCTGTACAATGAGCAGTTCTTC. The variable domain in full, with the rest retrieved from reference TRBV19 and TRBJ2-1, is DGGITQSPKYLFRKEGQNVTLSCEQNLNHDAMYWYRQDPGQGLRLIYYSQIVNDFQKGDIAEGYSVSREKKESFPLTVTSAQKNPTAFYLCASSPPNSHLYNEQFFGPGTRLTVL.

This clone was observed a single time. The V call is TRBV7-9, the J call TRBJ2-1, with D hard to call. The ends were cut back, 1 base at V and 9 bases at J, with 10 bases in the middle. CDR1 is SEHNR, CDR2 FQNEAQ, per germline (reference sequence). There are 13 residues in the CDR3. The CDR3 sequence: CASSLEPSGEQFF. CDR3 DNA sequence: TGTGCCAGCAGCTTAGAACCCAGTGGTGAGCAGTTCTTC.

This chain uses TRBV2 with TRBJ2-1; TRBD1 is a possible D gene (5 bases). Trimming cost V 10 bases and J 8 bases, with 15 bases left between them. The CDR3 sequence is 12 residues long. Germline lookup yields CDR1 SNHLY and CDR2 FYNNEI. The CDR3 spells CANNQDMYEQFF. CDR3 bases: TGTGCCAACAACCAGGACATGTATGAGCAGTTCTTC.

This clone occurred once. CDR3 bases: TGTGCCAGCAGTACAGGGAAGGGAGATACGCAGTATTTT. This codes for CASSTGKGDTQYF. This rearrangement joins TRBV6-1 to TRBJ2-3, with D maybe TRBD1 (6 bases). Trimming pared 5 bases from V and 5 bases from J, leaving 11 bases between. CDR1 MNHNS and CDR2 SASEGT come from the germline V gene. The CDR3 runs 13 residues.

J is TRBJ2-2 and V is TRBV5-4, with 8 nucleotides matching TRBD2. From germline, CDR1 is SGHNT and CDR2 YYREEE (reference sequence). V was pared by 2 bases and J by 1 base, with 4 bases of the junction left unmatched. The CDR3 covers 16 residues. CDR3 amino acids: CASSLGLAGNTGELFF. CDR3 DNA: TGTGCCAGCAGCTTAGGGCTAGCGGGGAACACCGGGGAGCTGTTTTTT.

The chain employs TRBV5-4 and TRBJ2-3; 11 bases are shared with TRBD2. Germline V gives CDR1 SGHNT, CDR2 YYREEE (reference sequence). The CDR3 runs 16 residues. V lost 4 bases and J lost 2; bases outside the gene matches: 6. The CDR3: CASSSGLAGFTDTQYF. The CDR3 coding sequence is TGTGCCAGCAGCAGTGGACTAGCGGGCTTCACAGATACGCAGTATTTT.

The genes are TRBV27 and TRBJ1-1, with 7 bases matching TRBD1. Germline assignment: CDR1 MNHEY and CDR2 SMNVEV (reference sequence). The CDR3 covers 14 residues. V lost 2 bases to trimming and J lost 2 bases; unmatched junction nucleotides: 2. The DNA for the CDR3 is TGTGCCAGCAGTTTAGCAGGGGGTAACACTGAAGCTTTCTTT. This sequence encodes CASSLAGGNTEAFF.

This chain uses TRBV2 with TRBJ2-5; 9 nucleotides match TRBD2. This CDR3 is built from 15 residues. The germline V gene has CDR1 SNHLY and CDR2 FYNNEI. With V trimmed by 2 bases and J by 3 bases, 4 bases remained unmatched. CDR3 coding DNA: TGTGCCAGCAGTGAAACTAGCGGGCAGAAAGAGACCCAGTACTTC. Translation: CASSETSGQKETQYF.

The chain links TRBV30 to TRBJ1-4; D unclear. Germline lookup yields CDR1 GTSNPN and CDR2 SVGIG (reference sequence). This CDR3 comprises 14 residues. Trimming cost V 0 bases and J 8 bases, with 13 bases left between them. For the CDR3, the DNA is TGTGCCTGGAGTGTCGGGGTCGGTAACGAAAAACTGTTTTTT. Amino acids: CAWSVGVGNEKLFF. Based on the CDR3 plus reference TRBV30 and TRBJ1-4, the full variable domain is SQTIHQWPATLVQPVGSPLSLECTVEGTSNPNLYWYRQAAGRGLQLLFYSVGIGQISSEVPQNLSASRPQDRQFILSSKKLLLSDSGFYLCAWSVGVGNEKLFFGSGTQLSVL.

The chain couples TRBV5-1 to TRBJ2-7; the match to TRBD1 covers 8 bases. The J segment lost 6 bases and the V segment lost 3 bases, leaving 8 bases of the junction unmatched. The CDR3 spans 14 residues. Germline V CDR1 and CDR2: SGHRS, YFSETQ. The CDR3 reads CASSSGQVRGEQYF. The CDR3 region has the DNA TGCGCCAGCAGCTCGGGACAGGTGCGCGGCGAGCAGTACTTC.

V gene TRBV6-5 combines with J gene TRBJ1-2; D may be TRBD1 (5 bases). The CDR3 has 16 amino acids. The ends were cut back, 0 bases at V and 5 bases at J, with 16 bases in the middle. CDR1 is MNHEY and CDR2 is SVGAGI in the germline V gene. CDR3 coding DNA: TGTGCCAGCAGTTACTCAGGGGCCATTAGCCCTTATGGCTACACCTTC. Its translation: CASSYSGAISPYGYTF.

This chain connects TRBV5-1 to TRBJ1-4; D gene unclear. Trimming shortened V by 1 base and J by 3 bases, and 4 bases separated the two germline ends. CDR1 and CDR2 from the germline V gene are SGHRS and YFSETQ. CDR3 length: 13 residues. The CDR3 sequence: CASSLSANEKLFF. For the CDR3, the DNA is TGCGCCAGCAGCTTGTCTGCTAATGAAAAACTGTTTTTT. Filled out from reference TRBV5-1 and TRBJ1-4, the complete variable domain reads KAGVTQTPRYLIKTRGQQVTLSCSPISGHRSVSWYQQTPGQGLQFLFEYFSETQRNKGNFPGRFSGRQFSNSRSEMNVSTLELGDSALYLCASSLSANEKLFFGSGTQLSVL.

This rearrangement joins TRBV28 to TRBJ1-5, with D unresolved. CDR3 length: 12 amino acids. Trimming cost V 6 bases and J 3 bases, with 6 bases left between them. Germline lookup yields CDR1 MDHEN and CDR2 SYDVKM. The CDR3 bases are TGTGCCAGCAGGCAGTCCAATCAGCCCCAGCATTTT. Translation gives CASRQSNQPQHF. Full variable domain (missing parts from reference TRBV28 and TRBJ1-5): DVKVTQSSRYLVKRTGEKVFLECVQDMDHENMFWYRQDPGLGLRLIYFSYDVKMKEKGDIPEGYSVSREKKERFSLILESASTNQTSMYLCASRQSNQPQHFGDGTRLSIL.

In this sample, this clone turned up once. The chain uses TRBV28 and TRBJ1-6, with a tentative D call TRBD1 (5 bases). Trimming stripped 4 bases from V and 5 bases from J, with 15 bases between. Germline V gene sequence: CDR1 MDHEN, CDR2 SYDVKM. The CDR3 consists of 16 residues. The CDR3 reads CASSSLRGTNNSPLHF. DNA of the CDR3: TGTGCCAGCAGTTCCTTGCGGGGGACCAATAATTCACCCCTCCACTTT.

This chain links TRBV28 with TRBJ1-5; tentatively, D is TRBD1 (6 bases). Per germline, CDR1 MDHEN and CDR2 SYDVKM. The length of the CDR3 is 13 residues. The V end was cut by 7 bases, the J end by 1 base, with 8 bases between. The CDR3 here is CASITGSNQPQHF. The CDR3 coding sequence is TGTGCCAGCATAACAGGGAGCAATCAGCCCCAGCATTTT.

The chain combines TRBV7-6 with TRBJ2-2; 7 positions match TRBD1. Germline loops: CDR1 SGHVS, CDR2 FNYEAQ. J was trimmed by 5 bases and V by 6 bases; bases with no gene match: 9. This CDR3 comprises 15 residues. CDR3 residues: CASRPTGATTGELFF. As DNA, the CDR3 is TGTGCCAGCAGGCCAACAGGGGCGACGACCGGGGAGCTGTTTTTT.

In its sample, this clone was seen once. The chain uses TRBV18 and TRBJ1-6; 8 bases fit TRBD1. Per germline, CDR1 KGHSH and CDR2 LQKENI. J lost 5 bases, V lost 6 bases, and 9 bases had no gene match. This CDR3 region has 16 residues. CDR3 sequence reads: CASSDRGGFDNSPLHF. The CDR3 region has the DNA TGTGCCAGCTCTGACAGGGGAGGATTCGATAATTCACCCCTCCACTTT.